The 27 T cell receptor beta chains listed next were all sequenced from one sample in a study of T-cell memory formation after mild COVID-19 (dated by TCRdb to the early 2020s). Receptor libraries were prepared by 5' RACE. The run used an Illumina NovaSeq 6000. TCRdb trimmed the raw reads at Q25, called clones with MiXCR and kept productive beta chains. Every CDR3 protein is listed once, alongside the most common genes and DNA of its rows. The sample contains under 600,000 distinct CDR3 sequences, 20% to 25% of them found a single time. Under 8.5% of the sample goes to the ten largest clones. The sequenced sample consisted of PBMCs or a T cell subset sorted from them (not recorded which). These receptors came from an adult woman who had mild COVID-19 (a few samples of this study predate the infection). The sample titles of this study are shuffled in the database, so cell type and time point are left out; the donor was told from shared clones.

This chain connects TRBV15 to TRBJ2-7, with D tentatively TRBD1 (5 bases). The length of the CDR3 is 16 residues. Deletions cut 0 bases from V and 2 bases from J, with 14 bases between. Germline V gene lookup returns CDR1 LNHNV and CDR2 YYDKDF (reference sequence). The CDR3 reads CATSRDGRQGAYEQYF. CDR3 coding DNA: TGTGCCACCAGCAGAGATGGTAGGCAAGGGGCCTACGAGCAGTACTTC.

This clonotype was detected only a few times. The V call is TRBV24-1, the J call TRBJ2-3, with 7 bases fitting TRBD1. Germline CDR1 is KGHDR and CDR2 is SFDVKD. The ends lost 3 bases at V and 2 bases at J; junction bases unmatched: 7. This CDR3 region has 16 residues. As DNA, the CDR3 is TGTGCCACCAGTGATCCCCGACAGGGAAACACAGATACGCAGTATTTT. Protein sequence: CATSDPRQGNTDTQYF.

The chain uses TRBV4-3 and TRBJ2-1; 11 positions agree with TRBD2. Germline values: CDR1 LGHNA, CDR2 YSLEER. The CDR3 is 18 residues long. J lost 4 bases, V lost 4 bases, and 12 bases had no gene match. CDR3 region: CASSLKLPGTSGYNEQFF. The CDR3 DNA reads as TGCGCCAGCAGCCTCAAACTACCCGGGACTAGCGGTTACAATGAGCAGTTCTTC.

This clonotype has only a few counts. J is TRBJ2-1 and V is TRBV19, with TRBD2 as a possible D gene (6 bases). The CDR3 is 13 residues long. Germline-derived CDR1 and CDR2 are LNHDA and SQIVND (reference sequence). V was shortened by 3 bases and J by 12 bases, with 15 bases between the two germline ends. CDR3 nucleotides: TGTGCCAGTAGTATGGAGGGTCTTTTTAGGCAGTTCTTC. Amino acid sequence: CASSMEGLFRQFF.

There are a few counts of this clonotype. The chain employs TRBV7-9 and TRBJ2-7; TRBD2 aligns across 9 bases. Germline V gene lookup returns CDR1 SEHNR and CDR2 FQNEAQ (reference sequence). V trimming: 5 bases; J trimming: 1 base; junction bases outside the gene matches: 9. The CDR3 contains 16 residues. CDR3 sequence: CASSPATSGRSYEQYF. The CDR3 DNA sequence: TGTGCCAGCAGCCCCGCCACTAGCGGGCGATCCTACGAGCAGTACTTC.

This clonotype has a handful of counts. The chain recombines TRBV18 with TRBJ1-1; D not resolved. The V end was cut by 3 bases, the J end by 6 bases, with 14 bases between. Germline assignment: CDR1 KGHSH and CDR2 LQKENI. The length of the CDR3 is 14 residues. CDR3 protein: CASSPQSGGAEAFF. The CDR3 nucleotides read TGTGCCAGCTCACCTCAGAGTGGTGGCGCTGAAGCTTTCTTT.

The chain employs TRBV7-2 and TRBJ2-1; a weak D match, TRBD2 (6 bases). V lost 1 base to trimming and J lost 9 bases, with 13 bases between them. The germline CDR1 and CDR2 sequences are SGHTA and FQGNSA. The CDR3 extends over 14 amino acids. CDR3 sequence: CASSLVGQGGEQFF. The CDR3 DNA reads as TGTGCCAGCAGCTTAGTGGGGCAGGGAGGTGAGCAGTTCTTC.

This clonotype was detected only a few times. CDR3 nucleotides: TGCAGCGTACAGGGGGCAGGTCGAGACACTGAAGCTTTCTTT. Its protein product is CSVQGAGRDTEAFF. The chain recombines TRBV29-1 with TRBJ1-1, with 9 bases identical to TRBD1. Looked up from germline, CDR1 is SQVTM and CDR2 is ANQGSEA. J lost 3 bases, V lost 6 bases, and 8 bases had no gene match. This CDR3 has 14 amino acids.

This clonotype was seen only a few times. V gene TRBV7-3 combines with J gene TRBJ2-3; 7 nucleotides align to TRBD2. The ends lost 5 bases at V and 4 bases at J; junction bases unmatched: 6. The length of the CDR3 is 14 residues. The germline V gene has CDR1 SGHTA and CDR2 FQGTGA. The CDR3 nucleotides are TGTGCCAGCAGCCGGGGGGTCGTGGCAGATACGCAGTATTTT. Translation: CASSRGVVADTQYF.

The chain carries TRBV5-4 and TRBJ1-4; D remains unclear. V lost 3 bases and J lost 3, with 12 bases in between. The CDR3 has 15 amino acids. Germline V gene lookup returns CDR1 SGHNT and CDR2 YYREEE (reference sequence). The CDR3 here is CASSSAGSANEKLFF. The CDR3 coding sequence is TGTGCCAGCAGCTCCGCTGGGTCAGCTAATGAAAAACTGTTTTTT.

V is TRBV10-3 and J is TRBJ1-2; D unresolved. Germline assignment: CDR1 ENHRY and CDR2 SYGVKD. This CDR3 has 13 amino acids. V lost 7 bases and J 4 bases, leaving 13 bases between the germline ends. CDR3 DNA: TGTGCCATCACGACAACTTCGGGCTATGGCTACACCTTC. Amino acids: CAITTTSGYGYTF.

J is TRBJ1-2 and V is TRBV12-3 or TRBV12-4; D is undetermined. Trimming left V 3 bases short and J 3 bases short, with 5 bases between. CDR3 length equals 12 residues. The chain's CDR3 is CASSFQDYGYTF. CDR3 DNA sequence: TGTGCCAGCAGTTTCCAAGACTATGGCTACACCTTC.

The chain combines TRBV30 with TRBJ2-5, with D unclear. The CDR3 is made up of 15 amino acids. V lost 0 bases and J lost 9, with 20 bases in between. The germline V gene encodes CDR1 GTSNPN and CDR2 SVGIG (reference sequence). CDR3 sequence: CAWSVGRTTGLAQYF. In DNA, the CDR3 is TGTGCCTGGAGTGTAGGGCGAACAACGGGCCTGGCCCAGTACTTC.

The CDR3 nucleotides are TGCAGTGCCCGGGACATGCGAACGAACACCGGGGAGCTGTTTTTT. Protein product: CSARDMRTNTGELFF. This chain uses TRBV20-1 with TRBJ2-2, with TRBD1 as a possible D gene (6 bases). V was pared by 6 bases and J by 0 bases, with 14 bases between. Germline loops: CDR1 DFQATT, CDR2 SNEGSKA (reference sequence). The CDR3 has 15 residues.

The chain combines TRBV20-1 with TRBJ1-3; D uncertain. The CDR3 spans 11 residues. V was clipped by 2 bases and J by 2 bases, with 1 base between them. Looked up from germline, CDR1 is DFQATT and CDR2 is SNEGSKA (reference sequence). The CDR3 here is CSARTGNTIYF. CDR3 in DNA: TGCAGTGCTAGAACTGGAAACACCATATATTTT.

This clonotype was seen a handful of times. V gene TRBV12-3 or TRBV12-4 combines with J gene TRBJ2-3; 10 bases align to TRBD2. Trimming removed 6 bases from V and 0 bases from J; junction bases left unmatched: 9. This CDR3 region has 17 residues. The CDR3 DNA reads as TGTGCCAGCAGGCGTGGGACTAGCGTAACTAGCACAGATACGCAGTATTTT. As protein: CASRRGTSVTSTDTQYF.

This clonotype was counted at least ten times. The chain links TRBV4-1 to TRBJ2-5; possible D gene TRBD2, 6 bases. Germline CDR1 reads MGHRA; CDR2 reads YSYEKL. This CDR3 spans 14 amino acids. V shed 4 bases and J shed 5 bases, with 14 bases lying between them. The CDR3 loop reads CASSRVAGPETQYF. Written as DNA, the CDR3 is TGCGCCAGCAGCCGGGTCGCGGGGCCGGAGACCCAGTACTTC.

This chain uses TRBV20-1 with TRBJ1-4, with a tentative D call TRBD1 (5 bases). V shed 5 bases and J shed 8 bases, with 18 bases lying between them. The V gene's germline CDR1 is DFQATT and CDR2 SNEGSKA (reference sequence). The CDR3 totals 14 residues. The CDR3: CSAGPGNRGEKLFF. CDR3 DNA: TGCAGTGCTGGTCCAGGGAACCGAGGAGAAAAACTGTTTTTT.

The count of this clonotype is one. The V call is TRBV6-2 or TRBV6-3, the J call TRBJ1-6; 7 bases are shared with TRBD1. CDR3 length equals 17 residues. The V and J ends lost 5 bases and 6 bases, in that order; junction bases with no gene match: 13. Germline loops: CDR1 MNHEY, CDR2 SVGEGT. For the CDR3, the DNA is TGTGCCAGCAGTCCCACGCTGAAGACAGGGACTAATTCACCCCTCCACTTT. It translates to CASSPTLKTGTNSPLHF.

This clonotype occurred a few times. CDR3: CASSPRDSNYGYTF. DNA of the CDR3: TGTGCCAGCAGCCCCCGGGACAGTAACTATGGCTACACCTTC. J is TRBJ1-2 and V is TRBV7-9; the match to TRBD1 covers 7 bases. Germline V gives CDR1 SEHNR, CDR2 FQNEAQ (reference sequence). The CDR3 has 14 amino acids. V shed 5 bases and J 1 base; nucleotides not matched to a gene: 4.

This clonotype was detected a few times. V and J are TRBV12-3 or TRBV12-4 and TRBJ1-1, with 7 nucleotides matching TRBD1. The CDR3 is 12 amino acids. V trimming: 6 bases; J trimming: 7 bases; junction bases outside the gene matches: 5. CDR3 sequence reads: CASRPGTDEAFF. DNA for the CDR3: TGTGCCAGCAGACCTGGGACAGATGAAGCTTTCTTT.

The chain carries TRBV6-5 and TRBJ1-3; tentative D call: TRBD1 (6 bases). This CDR3 comprises 14 residues. Germline assignment: CDR1 MNHEY and CDR2 SVGAGI. Trimming took 2 bases from V and 4 from J, leaving 9 bases between them. CDR3 in amino acids: CASSYQGSGNTIYF. CDR3 nucleotides: TGTGCCAGCAGTTACCAGGGGTCCGGAAACACCATATATTTT.

This clonotype was counted a few times. V usage is TRBV6-2 or TRBV6-3 and J usage is TRBJ2-1; D is perhaps TRBD1 or TRBD2 (5 bases each). Trimming removed 0 bases at V and 5 bases at J, with 14 bases between. Per germline, CDR1 MNHEY and CDR2 SVGEGT. The length of the CDR3 is 16 residues. CDR3 sequence reads: CASSYSGPPENNEQFF. For the CDR3, the DNA is TGTGCCAGCAGTTACTCGGGACCGCCTGAGAACAATGAGCAGTTCTTC.

The sample holds a few counts of this clonotype. The genes are TRBV6-6 and TRBJ1-4; 8 positions agree with TRBD1. V shed 5 bases and J 4 bases; nucleotides not matched to a gene: 6. Germline CDR1 reads MNHNY; CDR2 reads SVGAGI (reference sequence). There are 15 residues in the CDR3. CDR3 sequence (DNA): TGTGCCAGCAGTCGAGGGACAGGATATAATGAAAAACTGTTTTTT. As protein: CASSRGTGYNEKLFF.

The V call is TRBV7-2, the J call TRBJ2-1; 14 nucleotides line up with TRBD2. This CDR3 comprises 17 residues. CDR1 SGHTA and CDR2 FQGNSA come from the germline V gene. The ends lost 4 bases at V and 9 bases at J; junction bases unmatched: 11. CDR3 residues: CASSSQHPGLAGAEQFF. As DNA, the CDR3 is TGTGCCAGCAGCTCCCAACATCCGGGACTAGCGGGAGCTGAGCAGTTCTTC.

The chain recombines TRBV7-9 with TRBJ1-5, with 7 bases identical to TRBD1. The CDR3 contains 18 residues. V lost 4 bases to trimming and J lost 0 bases; unmatched junction nucleotides: 12. CDR1 is SEHNR and CDR2 is FQNEAQ in the germline V gene (reference sequence). For the CDR3, the DNA is TGTGCCAGCAGCTCTTCACCGGGACAGCCATATAGCAATCAGCCCCAGCATTTT. Translated: CASSSSPGQPYSNQPQHF.

This clonotype turned up a few times. This chain connects TRBV20-1 to TRBJ2-1, with D perhaps being TRBD1 or TRBD2 (5 bases each). V gave up 6 bases and J gave up 1 base, with 16 bases separating them. The CDR3 consists of 15 residues. Looked up from germline, CDR1 is DFQATT and CDR2 is SNEGSKA (reference sequence). The CDR3 DNA sequence: TGCAGTGCGGGGGACGCCGCGGCTTCCTACAATGAGCAGTTCTTC. Its translation is CSAGDAAASYNEQFF.